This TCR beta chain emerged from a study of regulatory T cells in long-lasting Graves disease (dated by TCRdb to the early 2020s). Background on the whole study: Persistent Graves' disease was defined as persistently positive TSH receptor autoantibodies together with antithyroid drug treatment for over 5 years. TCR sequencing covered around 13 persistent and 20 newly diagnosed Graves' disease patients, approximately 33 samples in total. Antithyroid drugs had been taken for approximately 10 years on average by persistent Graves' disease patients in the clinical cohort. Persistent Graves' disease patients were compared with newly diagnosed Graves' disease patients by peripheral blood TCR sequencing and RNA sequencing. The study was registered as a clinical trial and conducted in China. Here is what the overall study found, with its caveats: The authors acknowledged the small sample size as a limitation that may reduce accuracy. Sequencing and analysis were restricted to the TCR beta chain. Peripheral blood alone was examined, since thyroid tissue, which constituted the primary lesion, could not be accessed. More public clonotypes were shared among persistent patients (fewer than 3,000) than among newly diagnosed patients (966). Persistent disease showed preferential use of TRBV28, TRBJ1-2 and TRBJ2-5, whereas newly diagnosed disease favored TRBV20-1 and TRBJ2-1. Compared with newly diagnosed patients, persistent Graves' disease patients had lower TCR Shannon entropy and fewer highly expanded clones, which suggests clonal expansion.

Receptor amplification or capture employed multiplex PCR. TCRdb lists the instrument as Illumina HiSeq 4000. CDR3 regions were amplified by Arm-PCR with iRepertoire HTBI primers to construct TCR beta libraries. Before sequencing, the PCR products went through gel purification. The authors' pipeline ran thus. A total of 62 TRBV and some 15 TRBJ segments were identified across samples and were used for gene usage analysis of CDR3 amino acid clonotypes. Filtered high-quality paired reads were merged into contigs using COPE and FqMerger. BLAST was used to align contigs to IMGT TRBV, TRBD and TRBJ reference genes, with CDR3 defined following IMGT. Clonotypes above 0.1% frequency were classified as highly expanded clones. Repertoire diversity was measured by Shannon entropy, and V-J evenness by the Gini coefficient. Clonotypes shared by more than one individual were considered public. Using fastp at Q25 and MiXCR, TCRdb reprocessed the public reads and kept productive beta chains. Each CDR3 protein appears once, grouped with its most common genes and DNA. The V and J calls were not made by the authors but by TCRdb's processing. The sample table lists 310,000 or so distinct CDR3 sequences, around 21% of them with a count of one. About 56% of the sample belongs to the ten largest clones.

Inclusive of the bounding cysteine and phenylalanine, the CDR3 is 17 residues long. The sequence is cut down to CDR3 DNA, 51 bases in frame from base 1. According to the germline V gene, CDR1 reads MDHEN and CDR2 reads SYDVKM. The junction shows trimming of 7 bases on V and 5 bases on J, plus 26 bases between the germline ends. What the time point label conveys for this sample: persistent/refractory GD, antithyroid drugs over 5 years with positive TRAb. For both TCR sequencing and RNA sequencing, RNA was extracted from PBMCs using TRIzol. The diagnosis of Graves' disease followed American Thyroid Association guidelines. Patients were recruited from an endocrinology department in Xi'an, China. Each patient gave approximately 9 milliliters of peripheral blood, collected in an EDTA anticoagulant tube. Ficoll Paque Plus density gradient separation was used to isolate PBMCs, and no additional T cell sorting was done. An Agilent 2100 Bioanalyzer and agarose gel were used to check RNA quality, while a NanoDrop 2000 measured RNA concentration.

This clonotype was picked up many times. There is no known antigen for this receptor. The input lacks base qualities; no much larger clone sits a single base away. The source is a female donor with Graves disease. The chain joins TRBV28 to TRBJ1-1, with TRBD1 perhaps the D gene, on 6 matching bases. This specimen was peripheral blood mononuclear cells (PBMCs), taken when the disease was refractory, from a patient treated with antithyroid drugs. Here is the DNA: TGTGCCAGCACGCCCTACCCTCCCGGGGGCGCTGAGACTGAAGCTTTCTTT. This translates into CASTPYPPGGAETEAFF.